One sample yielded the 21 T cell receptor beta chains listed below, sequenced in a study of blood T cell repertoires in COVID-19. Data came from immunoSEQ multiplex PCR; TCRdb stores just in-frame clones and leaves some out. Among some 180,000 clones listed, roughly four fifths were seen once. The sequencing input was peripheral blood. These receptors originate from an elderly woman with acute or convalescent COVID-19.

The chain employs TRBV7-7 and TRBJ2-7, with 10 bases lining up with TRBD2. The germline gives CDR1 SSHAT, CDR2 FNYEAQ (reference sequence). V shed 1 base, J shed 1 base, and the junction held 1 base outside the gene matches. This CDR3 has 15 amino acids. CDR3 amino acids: CASSLGLAGSYEQYF. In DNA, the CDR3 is TGTGCCAGCAGCTTAGGACTAGCGGGTTCCTACGAGCAGTACTTC.

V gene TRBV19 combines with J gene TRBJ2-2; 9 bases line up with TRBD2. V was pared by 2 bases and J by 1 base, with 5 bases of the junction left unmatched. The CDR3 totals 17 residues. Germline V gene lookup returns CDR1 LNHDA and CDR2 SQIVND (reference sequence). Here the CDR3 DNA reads TGTGCCAGTAGTATAAGGGCTAGCGGGATGAACACCGGGGAGCTGTTTTTT. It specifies CASSIRASGMNTGELFF.

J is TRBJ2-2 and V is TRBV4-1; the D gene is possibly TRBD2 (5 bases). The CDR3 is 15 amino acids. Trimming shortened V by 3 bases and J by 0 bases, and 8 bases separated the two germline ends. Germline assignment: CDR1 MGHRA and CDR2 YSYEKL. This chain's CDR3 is CASSQRASNTGELFF. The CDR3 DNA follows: TGCGCCAGCAGCCAGCGGGCTTCGAACACCGGGGAGCTGTTTTTT.

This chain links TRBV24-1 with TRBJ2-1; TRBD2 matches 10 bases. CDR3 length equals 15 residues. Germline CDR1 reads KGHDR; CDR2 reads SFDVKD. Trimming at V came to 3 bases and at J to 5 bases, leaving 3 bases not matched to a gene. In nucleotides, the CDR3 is TGTGCCACCAGTGATGTTCTAGCGGGGGACAATGAGCAGTTCTTC. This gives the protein CATSDVLAGDNEQFF.

This chain's CDR3 is CASSQDGISNYGYTF. CDR3 bases: TGCGCCAGCAGCCAGGACGGGATTTCTAACTATGGCTACACCTTC. The rearrangement uses TRBV5-1 and TRBJ1-2; no clear D. The CDR3 spans 15 residues. Germline CDR1 SGHRS, CDR2 YFSETQ. Trimming cost V 4 bases and J 0 bases, with 13 bases left between them.

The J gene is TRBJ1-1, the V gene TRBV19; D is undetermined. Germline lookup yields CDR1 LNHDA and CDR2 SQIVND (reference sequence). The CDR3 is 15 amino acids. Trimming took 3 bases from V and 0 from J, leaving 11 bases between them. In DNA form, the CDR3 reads TGTGCCAGTAGTATCAGTTTACAAGTGAACACTGAAGCTTTCTTT. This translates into CASSISLQVNTEAFF.

Written as DNA, the CDR3 is TGCGCCAGCAGCTTGTACACGCCGCCTAATGAAAAACTGTTTTTT. Its translation is CASSLYTPPNEKLFF. The chain uses TRBV5-1 and TRBJ1-4; D not resolved. Germline V lookup: CDR1 SGHRS, CDR2 YFSETQ. The CDR3 is made up of 15 amino acids. Trimming took off 1 base at V and 3 bases at J, with 10 bases between the two ends.

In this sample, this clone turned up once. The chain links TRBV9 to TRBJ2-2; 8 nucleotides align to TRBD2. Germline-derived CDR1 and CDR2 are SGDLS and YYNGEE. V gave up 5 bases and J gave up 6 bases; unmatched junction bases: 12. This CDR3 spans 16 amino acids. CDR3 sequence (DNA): TGTGCCAGCAGGCGCGCGGGGGGCCATGCTGCCGGGGAGCTGTTTTTT. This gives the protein CASRRAGGHAAGELFF.

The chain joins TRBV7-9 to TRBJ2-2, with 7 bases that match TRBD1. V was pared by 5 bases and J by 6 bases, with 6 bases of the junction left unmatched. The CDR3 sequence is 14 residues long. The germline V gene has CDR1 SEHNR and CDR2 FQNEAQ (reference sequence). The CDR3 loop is CASSPDRVSGELFF. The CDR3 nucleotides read TGTGCCAGCAGCCCAGACAGGGTCTCCGGGGAGCTGTTTTTT.

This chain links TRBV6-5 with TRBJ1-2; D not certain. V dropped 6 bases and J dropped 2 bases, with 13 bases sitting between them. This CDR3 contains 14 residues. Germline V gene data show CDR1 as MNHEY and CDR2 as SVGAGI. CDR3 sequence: CASRIAIGNYGYTF. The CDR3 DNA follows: TGTGCCAGCAGGATAGCTATCGGAAACTATGGCTACACCTTC.

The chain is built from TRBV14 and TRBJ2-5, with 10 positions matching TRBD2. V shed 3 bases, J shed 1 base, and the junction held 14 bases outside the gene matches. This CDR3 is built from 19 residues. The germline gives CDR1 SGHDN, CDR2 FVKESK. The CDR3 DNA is TGTGCCAGCAGCCATCCTTATCCGATAGCGGGAGGAGGCCAAGAGACCCAGTACTTC. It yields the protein CASSHPYPIAGGGQETQYF.

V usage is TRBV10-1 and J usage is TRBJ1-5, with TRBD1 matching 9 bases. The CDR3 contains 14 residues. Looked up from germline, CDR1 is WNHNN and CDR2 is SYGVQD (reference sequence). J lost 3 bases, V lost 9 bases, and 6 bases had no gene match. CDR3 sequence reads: CARPGQGLNQPQHF. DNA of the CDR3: TGCGCCAGACCGGGACAGGGCCTCAATCAGCCCCAGCATTTT.

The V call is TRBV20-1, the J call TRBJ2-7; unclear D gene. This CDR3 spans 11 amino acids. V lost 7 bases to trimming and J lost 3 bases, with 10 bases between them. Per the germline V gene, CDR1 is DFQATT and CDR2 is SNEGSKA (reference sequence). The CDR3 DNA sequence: TGCAGTGTCATAGAATACTACGAGCAGTACTTC. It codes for CSVIEYYEQYF.

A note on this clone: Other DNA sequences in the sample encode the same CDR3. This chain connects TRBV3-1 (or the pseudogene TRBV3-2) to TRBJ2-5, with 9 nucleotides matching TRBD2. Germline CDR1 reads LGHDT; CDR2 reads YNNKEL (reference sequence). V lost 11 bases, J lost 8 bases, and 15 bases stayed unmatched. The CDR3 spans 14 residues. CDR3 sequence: CARQRAGGAGTQYF. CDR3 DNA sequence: TGTGCCCGCCAACGGGCGGGGGGGGCGGGCACCCAGTACTTC.

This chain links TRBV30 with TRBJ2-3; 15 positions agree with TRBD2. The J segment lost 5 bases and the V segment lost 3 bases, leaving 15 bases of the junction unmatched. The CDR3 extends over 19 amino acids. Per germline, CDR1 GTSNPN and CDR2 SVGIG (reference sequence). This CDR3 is CAWSPGLAGGPVALDTQYF. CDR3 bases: TGTGCCTGGAGCCCTGGACTAGCGGGAGGGCCCGTGGCGCTAGATACGCAGTATTTT.

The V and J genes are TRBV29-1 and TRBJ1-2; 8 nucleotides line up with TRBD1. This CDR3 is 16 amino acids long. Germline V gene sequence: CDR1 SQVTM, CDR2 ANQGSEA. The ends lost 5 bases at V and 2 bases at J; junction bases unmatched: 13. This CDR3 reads CSVPWGTGDTNYGYTF. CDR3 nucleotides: TGCAGCGTTCCTTGGGGGACAGGTGACACCAACTATGGCTACACCTTC.

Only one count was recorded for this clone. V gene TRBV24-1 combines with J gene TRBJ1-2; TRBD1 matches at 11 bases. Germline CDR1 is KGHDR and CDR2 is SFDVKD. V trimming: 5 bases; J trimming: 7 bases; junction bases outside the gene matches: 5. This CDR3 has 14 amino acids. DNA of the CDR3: TGTGCCACCAGTGCACCCGGGACAGGGGGTGGCTACACCTTC. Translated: CATSAPGTGGGYTF.

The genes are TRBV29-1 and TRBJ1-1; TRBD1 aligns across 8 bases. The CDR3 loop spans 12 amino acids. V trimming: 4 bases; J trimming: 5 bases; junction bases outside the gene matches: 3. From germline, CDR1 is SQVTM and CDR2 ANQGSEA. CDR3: CSVVGQGTEAFF. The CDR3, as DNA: TGCAGCGTTGTTGGACAGGGAACTGAAGCTTTCTTT. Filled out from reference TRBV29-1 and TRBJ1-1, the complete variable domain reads SAVISQKPSRDICQRGTSLTIQCQVDSQVTMMFWYRQQPGQSLTLIATANQGSEATYESGFVIDKFPISRPNLTFSTLTVSNMSPEDSSIYLCSVVGQGTEAFFGQGTRLTVV.

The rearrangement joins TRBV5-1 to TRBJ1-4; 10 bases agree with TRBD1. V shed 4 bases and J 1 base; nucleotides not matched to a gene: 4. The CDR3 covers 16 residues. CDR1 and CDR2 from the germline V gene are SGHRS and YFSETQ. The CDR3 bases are TGCGCCAGCAGCCCGGGACAGGGGATAACTAATGAAAAACTGTTTTTT. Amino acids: CASSPGQGITNEKLFF.

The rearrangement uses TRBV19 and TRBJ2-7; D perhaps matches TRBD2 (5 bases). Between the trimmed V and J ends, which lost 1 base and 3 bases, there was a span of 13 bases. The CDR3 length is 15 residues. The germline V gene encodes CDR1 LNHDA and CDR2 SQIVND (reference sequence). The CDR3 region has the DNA TGTGCCAGTAGTATAGCCGGGGTTGTGGGCTACGAGCAGTACTTC. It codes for CASSIAGVVGYEQYF.

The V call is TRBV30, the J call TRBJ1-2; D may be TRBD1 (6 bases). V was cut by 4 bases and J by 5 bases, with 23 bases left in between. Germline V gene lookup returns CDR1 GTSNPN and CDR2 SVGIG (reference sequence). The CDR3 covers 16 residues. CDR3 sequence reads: CAWTLLTGLQNYGYTF. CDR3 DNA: TGTGCCTGGACCCTCCTTACAGGGCTCCAGAATTATGGCTACACCTTC.